Listed below are T cell receptor beta chains from one sample, sequenced in a study of beta chain features in type 1 diabetes. The data were produced by immunoSEQ multiplex PCR, yet TCRdb's version contains in-frame clones alone and is incomplete. In the table there are fewer than 650,000 clones, 15% to 19% of which are singletons. Sequenced material: naive CD4+ T cells from blood. Source of these receptors: a man aged 18 to 29 in good health. Both conserved end residues are part of each CDR3.

V gene,J gene,CDR3 protein
TRBV5-1,TRBJ2-7,CASSFGQSSYEQYF
TRBV2,TRBJ1-2,CASSEYIFGYTF
TRBV5-1,TRBJ2-7,CASSLASRQGGEQYF
TRBV5-1,TRBJ1-2,CASSEGSANYGYTF
TRBV5-6,TRBJ1-4,CASSSLGLNGEKLFF
TRBV18,TRBJ1-2,CASSLYVQVLGYGYTF
TRBV29-1,TRBJ2-5,CSATTGGETQYF
TRBV5-1,TRBJ1-3,CASSLDSSGNTIYF
TRBV5-1,TRBJ2-1,CASSGRTLTDYNEQFF
TRBV12-5,TRBJ2-1,CASGLDPRRPGNEQFF
TRBV10-3,TRBJ2-1,CAMRTGLAVYNEQFF
TRBV6-6,TRBJ1-4,CASSRTRNNEKLFF
TRBV10-3,TRBJ1-2,CAIRTTGAYGYTF
TRBV4-1,TRBJ1-1,CASSRRRTGERPEAFF
TRBV29-1,TRBJ2-1,CSVGMARTANNEQFF
TRBV29-1,TRBJ1-4,CSVTGPANEKLFF
TRBV4-3,TRBJ2-2,CASSQGRGARKDGELFF
TRBV9,TRBJ2-1,CASSVGRDNEQFF
TRBV7-9,TRBJ1-2,CASSLGDRPGYGYTF
TRBV10-3,TRBJ2-3,CAISGSEADTQYF
TRBV9,TRBJ2-7,CASSVGTSGRTYEQYF
TRBV5-4,TRBJ1-3,CASSLDLSSGNTIYF
TRBV4-3,TRBJ1-5,CASSQRVAGNQPQHF
TRBV2,TRBJ2-1,CASSLTRSYNEQFF
TRBV19,TRBJ2-1,CASSKTLAGTYNEQFF
TRBV10-3,TRBJ2-2,CAIAPIRGGNTGELFF
TRBV9,TRBJ1-1,CASSWGNSAVGNTEAFF
TRBV29-1,TRBJ2-7,CSVAVSAGGSYEQYF
TRBV7-2,TRBJ2-1,CASRETTGRGSEQFF
TRBV30,TRBJ2-2,CAWSRRNTGELFF
TRBV20-1,TRBJ1-5,CSAGRSQPQHF
TRBV6-5,TRBJ1-5,CASSYSSTSRNQPQHF
TRBV18,TRBJ1-1,CASSQRESNTEAFF
TRBV28,TRBJ2-7,CASQSSAKQYF
TRBV5-1,TRBJ1-3,CASSLGTGNTIYF
TRBV7-2,TRBJ1-1,CASSFHTEAFF
TRBV4-2,TRBJ1-2,CASSQYSRNYGYTF
TRBV11-3,TRBJ2-2,CASSPRGAMGTGELFF
TRBV6-6,TRBJ2-2,CASSYLGELFF
TRBV6-5,TRBJ2-7,CASTRHSYEQYF
TRBV30,TRBJ1-2,CAWSGGSYGYTF
TRBV10-3,TRBJ1-6,CAIREGDNSPLHF
TRBV6-5,TRBJ1-2,CASRSTGLHGYTF
TRBV5-4,TRBJ1-1,CASSLVRGMNTEAFF
TRBV11-3,TRBJ2-1,CASSLGSGIWDEQFF
TRBV18,TRBJ2-7,CASSPKGQGLSYEQYF